The TCR beta chain under discussion was sequenced for a study of T cells in Graves' hyperthyroidism and ophthalmopathy. Study summary: Initial diagnosis, before any treatment, was when peripheral blood was collected.

This clonotype was seen only a few times. Antigen unknown. Study findings and constraints: The majority of expanded thyroid clonotypes above 0.001 also appeared in blood.

It was RNA transcripts that yielded the amplified TCR beta CDR3 regions. The HTBI primer set served for first-round RT-PCR of the TCR CDR3. TCRdb ran MiXCR on the multiplex PCR reads and lists one entry per CDR3 protein. Here the sample spans roughly 500,000 distinct CDR3 sequences, less than 25% being singletons. CDR1 is SGHTA, CDR2 FQGNSA, per germline. The junction had 4 bases not matched to a gene; V was cut back by 5 bases and J by 13 bases. The CDR3 spans 12 residues. Uncontrolled infection, other autoimmune disease, pregnancy or lactation led to exclusion. Thyroid ultrasound, orbital computed tomography, clinical symptoms, and serum thyroxine and TRAb underpinned diagnoses.

The clonotype was recovered from a woman between 65 and 79 years old with Graves' ophthalmopathy. This rearrangement joins TRBV7-2 to TRBJ2-3; 12 nucleotides line up with TRBD2. Material: blood. The CDR3 region has the DNA TGTGCCAGCAGCCCCACTAGCGGGAGGAAGTATTTT. Protein: CASSPTSGRKYF.